Listed here are 32 T cell receptor beta chains from one sample, sequenced in a study of T-cell reconstitution after alpha-beta-depleted transplantation in children. The TCRbeta library was prepared with unique molecular identifiers. TCRdb reprocessed the PCR reads via MiXCR and lists one record per CDR3 protein. Of about 200,000 distinct CDR3 sequences detected, 5.5% to 7% appear once; the ten largest clones hold roughly 6%. The material was PBMCs, obtained before TCRalphabeta/CD19-depleted stem cell transplant. All receptors derive from a boy aged 2 to 9 with acute lymphoblastic leukemia, due to receive a stem cell transplant.

The CDR3 nucleotides read TGTGCCAGCAGCCCCCCTAATTCAGATGGCTACACCTTC. Its translation is CASSPPNSDGYTF. The chain is built from TRBV7-2 and TRBJ1-2; D is undetermined. Between the trimmed V and J ends, which lost 5 bases and 6 bases, there was a span of 13 bases. CDR1 is SGHTA, CDR2 FQGNSA, per germline. This CDR3 region has 13 residues.

Points on this clonotype: Relative to the germline gene, one junction end is altered; a read error may explain this. V gene TRBV20-1 combines with J gene TRBJ2-1; D possibly corresponds to TRBD2 (6 bases). The CDR3 covers 17 residues. The V gene's germline CDR1 is DFQATT and CDR2 SNEGSKA (reference sequence). The CDR3 coding sequence is TGCTGTGCTCCGCCCGCTCGTAGTAGCGGCTCCTACAATGAGCAGTTCTTC. As protein: CCAPPARSSGSYNEQFF.

At least ten counts were recorded for this clonotype. The chain has TRBV3-1 and TRBJ2-7, with D perhaps assigned TRBD1 or TRBD2 (5 bases each). CDR1 is LGHDT, CDR2 YNNKEL, per germline (reference sequence). V lost 5 bases, J lost 3 bases, and 14 bases lay in between. The CDR3 length is 14 residues. As DNA, the CDR3 is TGTGCCAGCAGCTACCGAGGGGATTTCTACGAGCAGTACTTC. It is translated as CASSYRGDFYEQYF.

Ten or more counts support this clonotype. CDR3 amino acids: CASSFGLAKETQYF. The CDR3 region has the DNA TGTGCCAGCAGCTTCGGACTAGCGAAAGAGACCCAGTACTTC. The genes are TRBV7-9 and TRBJ2-5; 9 bases map to TRBD2. The ends lost 3 bases at V and 3 bases at J; junction bases unmatched: 2. The germline CDR1 and CDR2 sequences are SEHNR and FQNEAQ (reference sequence). This CDR3 contains 14 residues.

The table lists this clonotype with a few counts. V usage is TRBV24-1 and J usage is TRBJ2-1; D unresolved. Germline CDR1 KGHDR, CDR2 SFDVKD. The CDR3 contains 11 residues. The V gene lost 6 bases and the J gene lost 10 bases, with 9 bases spanning the gap. The CDR3 sequence: CATSSPYEQFF. CDR3 DNA sequence: TGTGCCACCAGTTCCCCCTACGAGCAGTTCTTC.

The chain combines TRBV11-2 with TRBJ2-7; 8 bases line up with TRBD1. Germline V CDR1 and CDR2: SGHAT, FQNNGV. CDR3 length: 14 amino acids. V trimming: 5 bases; J trimming: 3 bases; junction bases outside the gene matches: 6. The CDR3 is CASSPGQAHYEQYF. CDR3 bases: TGTGCCAGCAGCCCGGGACAGGCCCACTACGAGCAGTACTTC. The full variable domain, its missing parts supplied by reference TRBV11-2 and TRBJ2-7, is EAGVAQSPRYKIIEKRQSVAFWCNPISGHATLYWYQQILGQGPKLLIQFQNNGVVDDSQLPKDRFSAERLKGVDSTLKIQPAKLEDSAVYLCASSPGQAHYEQYFGPGTRLTVT.

The chain employs TRBV20-1 and TRBJ2-7; D may be TRBD2 (6 bases). Germline V CDR1 and CDR2: DFQATT, SNEGSKA (reference sequence). The CDR3 totals 12 residues. V dropped 5 bases and J dropped 6 bases, with 14 bases sitting between them. As DNA, the CDR3 is TGCAGTGCTCCTGAGAACGGGGGCGAGCAGTACTTC. This codes for CSAPENGGEQYF.

This clonotype was observed at least ten times. The chain carries TRBV11-3 and TRBJ1-4; 7 nucleotides match TRBD1. Germline values: CDR1 SGHNT, CDR2 YENEEA. Trimming took 5 bases from V and 5 from J; bases not matched to a gene: 8. The CDR3 extends over 15 amino acids. The DNA for the CDR3 is TGTGCCAGCAGCCTGCGGGACAGAACCAATGAAAAACTGTTTTTT. Amino acid sequence: CASSLRDRTNEKLFF.

The chain uses TRBV12-3 or TRBV12-4 and TRBJ2-7; 8 nucleotides match TRBD2. J gave up 3 bases and V 9 bases, and 7 bases lay outside the gene matches. The CDR3 is 13 amino acids. The CDR3 sequence is CASKRELHYEQYF. The DNA for the CDR3 is TGTGCCAGTAAGCGGGAGCTCCACTACGAGCAGTACTTC.

This clonotype was observed many times. V usage is TRBV5-1 and J usage is TRBJ2-3; weak D call: TRBD2 (6 bases). Trimming took off 0 bases at V and 11 bases at J, with 19 bases between the two ends. Germline CDR1 reads SGHRS; CDR2 reads YFSETQ. The CDR3 loop spans 15 amino acids. CDR3 protein: CASSLERGGGERQYF. The CDR3 nucleotides read TGCGCCAGCAGCTTGGAGAGAGGCGGAGGGGAGAGGCAGTATTTT.

Many counts were recorded for this clonotype. The V and J genes are TRBV19 and TRBJ1-1; no clear D gene. V was clipped by 8 bases and J by 7 bases, with 8 bases between them. The CDR3 has 10 amino acids. CDR1 and CDR2 (germline): LNHDA, SQIVND (reference sequence). CDR3 residues: CASGTVEAFF. CDR3 sequence (DNA): TGTGCCAGTGGCACAGTTGAAGCTTTCTTT.

This clonotype has more than one count but fewer than ten. The chain uses TRBV4-2 and TRBJ2-3; 9 bases are shared with TRBD2. J gave up 4 bases and V 4 bases, and 12 bases lay outside the gene matches. Germline V gives CDR1 LGHNA, CDR2 YNFKEQ. The CDR3 totals 17 residues. CDR3 sequence (DNA): TGTGCCAGCAGCCGCCGGCTAGGCGGGGGGGCCGCAGATACGCAGTATTTT. As protein: CASSRRLGGGAADTQYF.

This clonotype was recorded a few times. A read error may explain this, as a much larger clone is one base away. The J gene is TRBJ2-7, the V gene TRBV28; D not resolved. CDR1 and CDR2 from the germline V gene are MDHEN and SYDVKM. There are 11 residues in the CDR3. V shed 6 bases and J shed 3 bases, with 6 bases lying between them. CDR3 residues: CASSTDYEQYF. The DNA for the CDR3 is TGTGCCAGCAGCACAGACTACGAGCAGTACTTC.

This clonotype was seen more than once but under ten times. The chain combines TRBV7-2 with TRBJ1-2; D call uncertain. The germline gives CDR1 SGHTA, CDR2 FQGNSA. This CDR3 has 13 amino acids. Trimming cost V 2 bases and J 8 bases, with 12 bases left between them. In DNA, the CDR3 is TGTGCCAGCAGCTTATACGGCGTGGAAGGCTACACCTTC. Its translation is CASSLYGVEGYTF. The variable domain in full, with the rest retrieved from reference TRBV7-2 and TRBJ1-2, is GAGVSQSPSNKVTEKGKDVELRCDPISGHTALYWYRQSLGQGLEFLIYFQGNSAPDKSGLPSDRFSAERTGGSVSTLTIQRTQQEDSAVYLCASSLYGVEGYTFGSGTRLTVV.

The DNA of the CDR3 is TGCAGTGCTATGCAGGGAACTAATGAAAAACTGTTTTTT. Translating gives CSAMQGTNEKLFF. The J gene is TRBJ1-4, the V gene TRBV20-1, with D tentatively TRBD1 (5 bases). Per the germline V gene, CDR1 is DFQATT and CDR2 is SNEGSKA (reference sequence). CDR3 length equals 13 residues. Trimming took off 4 bases at V and 1 base at J, with 7 bases between the two ends.

This clonotype showed up many times. The chain has TRBV20-1 and TRBJ2-6, with D hard to call. This CDR3 comprises 14 residues. Germline-derived CDR1 and CDR2 are DFQATT and SNEGSKA (reference sequence). Trimming took off 3 bases at V and 2 bases at J, with 8 bases between the two ends. The CDR3 DNA reads as TGCAGTGCTAGTAATTTGGCTGGGGCCAACGTCCTGACTTTC. This codes for CSASNLAGANVLTF.

The chain employs TRBV18 and TRBJ2-1; the D gene is possibly TRBD2 (6 bases). The CDR3 covers 13 residues. Trimming removed 3 bases at V and 9 bases at J, with 12 bases between. Germline V lookup: CDR1 KGHSH, CDR2 LQKENI. DNA of the CDR3: TGTGCCAGCTCACCGGCCCAACTAGCTGAGCAGTTCTTC. Its translation is CASSPAQLAEQFF.

This clonotype has more than one count but fewer than ten. The V and J genes are TRBV7-9 and TRBJ1-5; 7 bases match TRBD1. There are 14 residues in the CDR3. Germline CDR1 and CDR2: SEHNR and FQNEAQ (reference sequence). With V trimmed by 5 bases and J by 4 bases, 5 bases remained unmatched. DNA for the CDR3: TGTGCCAGCAGCCGGACAGGCCTAAATCAGCCCCAGCATTTT. Its protein product is CASSRTGLNQPQHF.

This clonotype came up many times. The CDR3 sequence is CASSIDVDNEQFF. CDR3 nucleotide sequence: TGTGCCAGCAGCATCGACGTAGACAATGAGCAGTTCTTC. The V and J genes are TRBV5-5 and TRBJ2-1; D is unclear. V was cut by 4 bases and J by 5 bases, with 10 bases left in between. In germline, CDR1 is SGHKS, CDR2 YYEKEE (reference sequence). CDR3 length equals 13 residues.

This clonotype was found many times. The chain uses TRBV7-9 and TRBJ2-1; 9 bases are shared with TRBD1. Germline lookup yields CDR1 SEHNR and CDR2 FQNEAQ (reference sequence). The V and J ends lost 5 bases and 8 bases, in that order; junction bases with no gene match: 10. The length of the CDR3 is 15 residues. The CDR3 protein is CASSNRDRETHEQFF. CDR3 DNA: TGTGCCAGCAGCAACCGGGACAGGGAAACTCATGAGCAGTTCTTC.

In its sample, this clonotype was seen many times. The gene calls are TRBV11-2 and TRBJ2-7, with 7 bases identical to TRBD1. With V trimmed by 1 base and J by 2 bases, 8 bases remained unmatched. The CDR3 spans 16 residues. Germline CDR1 reads SGHAT; CDR2 reads FQNNGV. The CDR3 DNA reads TGTGCCAGCAGCTTAGTTACAGGGGCCTTCCCCTACGAGCAGTACTTC. It yields the protein CASSLVTGAFPYEQYF. Drawing the rest from reference TRBV11-2 and TRBJ2-7, the complete variable domain is EAGVAQSPRYKIIEKRQSVAFWCNPISGHATLYWYQQILGQGPKLLIQFQNNGVVDDSQLPKDRFSAERLKGVDSTLKIQPAKLEDSAVYLCASSLVTGAFPYEQYFGPGTRLTVT.

This clonotype was seen many times. The junction shows a germline mismatch at one end, possibly a read error. V is TRBV20-1 and J is TRBJ1-1; unclear D gene. The CDR3 spans 16 residues. The germline V gene has CDR1 DFQATT and CDR2 SNEGSKA (reference sequence). This CDR3 reads CSARDGAAVLNTQAFF. In nucleotides, the CDR3 is TGCAGTGCTAGAGATGGAGCAGCTGTTTTGAACACTCAAGCTTTCTTT.

At least ten counts were recorded for this clonotype. This sequence joins TRBV28 and TRBJ2-7; no reliable D call. Germline CDR1 and CDR2: MDHEN and SYDVKM. There are 18 residues in the CDR3. V was shortened by 1 base and J by 0 bases, with 19 bases between the two germline ends. The CDR3 spells CASSLLLALDGVSYEQYF. The CDR3 DNA sequence: TGTGCCAGCAGTTTATTACTTGCCCTGGATGGGGTCTCCTACGAGCAGTACTTC.

This clonotype was observed many times. The chain joins TRBV20-1 to TRBJ2-3, with 13 bases aligning to TRBD2. Germline CDR1 reads DFQATT; CDR2 reads SNEGSKA (reference sequence). The CDR3 contains 17 residues. The trim removed 1 base at V and 3 bases at J, leaving 7 bases unmatched. Written as DNA, the CDR3 is TGCAGTGCTAGAGCGGAGACTAGCGGGAGGTGGACAGATACGCAGTATTTT. Amino acids: CSARAETSGRWTDTQYF.

Concerning this clonotype itself: This could be a read error, since a much larger clone is one nucleotide away. This chain joins TRBV5-6 and TRBJ2-7; 8 bases map to TRBD1. This CDR3 has 13 residues. V lost 3 bases to trimming and J lost 10 bases; unmatched junction nucleotides: 9. Per the germline V gene, CDR1 is SGHDT and CDR2 is YYEEEE. CDR3 amino acids: CASSSGTGLDQYF. The CDR3 DNA sequence: TGTGCCAGCAGCTCCGGGACAGGTCTCGATCAGTACTTC.

This clonotype was seen a handful of times. The DNA for the CDR3 is TGTGCCAGCTCCAAGACTAGCGGGAGCGGCGCAGATACGCAGTATTTT. This sequence encodes CASSKTSGSGADTQYF. The chain joins TRBV6-1 to TRBJ2-3; 12 bases map to TRBD2. Trimming removed 8 bases from V and 4 bases from J; junction bases left unmatched: 10. Germline V gene sequence: CDR1 MNHNS, CDR2 SASEGT. The CDR3 contains 16 residues.

This clonotype appeared many times. V and J are TRBV20-1 and TRBJ2-1; no clear D. Germline CDR1 and CDR2: DFQATT and SNEGSKA (reference sequence). V lost 3 bases and J 7 bases, leaving 7 bases between the germline ends. The length of the CDR3 is 11 residues. The CDR3 sequence: CSARGKNEQFF. As DNA, the CDR3 is TGCAGTGCTAGGGGCAAAAATGAGCAGTTCTTC.

This clonotype was picked up many times. The chain joins TRBV20-1 to TRBJ2-3; perhaps TRBD1 as D (6 bases). CDR1 and CDR2 from the germline V gene are DFQATT and SNEGSKA (reference sequence). The CDR3 has 16 residues. Trimming pared 1 base from V and 4 bases from J, leaving 18 bases between. CDR3 loop: CSARGSGQLLSDTQYF. CDR3 sequence (DNA): TGCAGTGCTAGAGGGTCAGGACAGCTTCTCTCAGATACGCAGTATTTT.

This clonotype came up many times. The rearrangement uses TRBV27 and TRBJ2-2; D unclear. This CDR3 is built from 13 residues. V lost 4 bases and J 3 bases, leaving 6 bases between the germline ends. In germline, CDR1 is MNHEY, CDR2 SMNVEV (reference sequence). CDR3 nucleotide sequence: TGTGCCAGCAGTTGGGCGGACACCGGGGAGCTGTTTTTT. This codes for CASSWADTGELFF.

V usage is TRBV7-9 and J usage is TRBJ1-1; D unresolved. V gave up 5 bases and J gave up 6 bases, with 13 bases separating them. Germline-derived CDR1 and CDR2 are SEHNR and FQNEAQ (reference sequence). The CDR3 spans 13 residues. The CDR3 spells CASSPPMSAEAFF. CDR3 coding DNA: TGTGCCAGCAGCCCTCCGATGAGCGCTGAAGCTTTCTTT.

This clonotype was observed many times. V and J are TRBV7-2 and TRBJ2-5, with D unresolved. Germline V lookup: CDR1 SGHTA, CDR2 FQGNSA. V lost 3 bases to trimming and J lost 3 bases, with 8 bases between them. The CDR3 covers 13 residues. CDR3 protein: CASSFPVEETQYF. CDR3 coding DNA: TGTGCCAGCAGCTTCCCAGTCGAAGAGACCCAGTACTTC.

At least ten counts were recorded for this clonotype. This rearrangement joins TRBV3-1 to TRBJ1-1; D is undetermined. This CDR3 region has 14 residues. V was pared by 3 bases and J by 4 bases, with 12 bases between. Germline CDR1 reads LGHDT; CDR2 reads YNNKEL (reference sequence). The CDR3 nucleotides are TGTGCCAGCAGCCAGGCATGGGGAGGCACTGAAGCTTTCTTT. Translating it yields CASSQAWGGTEAFF.